One sample yielded the 28 T cell receptor beta chains listed below, sequenced in a study of technical replicates of blood from a few donors. Assay used: immunoSEQ multiplex PCR; TCRdb lists only in-frame clones, some missing. Of about 76,000 clones listed, about 86% are singletons. Sequences were obtained from PBMCs. These receptors all stem from a human donor in good health. Some clones in this sample may be carry-over from other donors' samples.

The V gene is TRBV6-5, the J gene TRBJ2-1; perhaps TRBD1 as D (5 bases). This CDR3 region has 13 residues. V shed 9 bases and J shed 5 bases, with 14 bases lying between them. Per the germline V gene, CDR1 is MNHEY and CDR2 is SVGAGI. The CDR3 bases are TGTGCCAGTTGGGGCCGTCAAAACAATGAGCAGTTCTTC. This encodes CASWGRQNNEQFF.

The chain uses TRBV4-3 and TRBJ2-3, with 9 bases identical to TRBD2. The CDR3 has 15 residues. The germline V gene has CDR1 LGHNA and CDR2 YSLEER. After removal of 0 bases from V and 6 bases from J, the junction contained 4 bases not matched to a gene. CDR3 amino acids: CASSQDPAGGDTQYF. The CDR3 DNA sequence: TGCGCCAGCAGCCAAGATCCAGCGGGAGGCGATACGCAGTATTTT.

This CDR3 is CASSYSGQMYYEQYF. DNA of the CDR3: TGTGCCAGCAGTTACTCGGGCCAGATGTACTACGAGCAGTACTTC. V gene TRBV6-6 combines with J gene TRBJ2-7; the D is unclear. The CDR3 spans 15 residues. CDR1 MNHNY and CDR2 SVGAGI come from the germline V gene (reference sequence). V was clipped by 0 bases and J by 3 bases, with 12 bases between them.

The V and J genes are TRBV7-2 and TRBJ2-3, with TRBD1 matching 7 bases. The CDR3 extends over 16 amino acids. CDR1 is SGHTA and CDR2 is FQGNSA in the germline V gene. V lost 5 bases and J lost 2; bases outside the gene matches: 10. DNA of the CDR3: TGTGCCAGCAGCCCGCAAGGGGGCGGAAACACAGATACGCAGTATTTT. Translated, it gives CASSPQGGGNTDTQYF.

V is TRBV2 and J is TRBJ2-5; 9 nucleotides agree with TRBD2. The CDR3 has 12 amino acids. After removal of 9 bases from V and 4 bases from J, the junction contained 3 bases not matched to a gene. The germline gives CDR1 SNHLY, CDR2 FYNNEI. Here the CDR3 reads CASSGGSETQYF. The CDR3 DNA follows: TGTGCCAGTAGCGGGGGTTCAGAGACCCAGTACTTC.

The genes are TRBV7-8 and TRBJ2-1, with D possibly TRBD1 on 8 matching bases. The V and J ends lost 1 base and 1 base respectively, with 23 bases between them. The CDR3 is 20 amino acids. Germline loops: CDR1 SGHVS, CDR2 FQNEAQ. This CDR3 reads CASSLVSGGYGRLSYNEQFF. In DNA form, the CDR3 reads TGTGCCAGCAGCTTAGTGTCAGGGGGCTACGGGAGGCTGTCCTACAATGAGCAGTTCTTC.

The rearrangement links TRBV5-1 to TRBJ1-1; 7 bases map to TRBD1. The germline V gene has CDR1 SGHRS and CDR2 YFSETQ. This CDR3 is built from 15 residues. The V and J ends lost 3 bases and 1 base, in that order; junction bases with no gene match: 6. CDR3 bases: TGCGCCAGCAGCTCTACAGGGGAACCGAACACTGAAGCTTTCTTT. Encoded protein: CASSSTGEPNTEAFF.

This chain links TRBV11-2 with TRBJ2-7; possible D gene TRBD2, 6 bases. Germline values: CDR1 SGHAT, CDR2 FQNNGV. V dropped 1 base and J dropped 5 bases, with 12 bases sitting between them. The CDR3 extends over 14 amino acids. The CDR3 is CASSLAGSPNEQYF. The CDR3 coding sequence is TGTGCCAGCAGCTTAGCCGGGAGCCCCAACGAGCAGTACTTC.

In nucleotides, the CDR3 is TGTGCCAGCAGGGCTCCTAGCACAGATACGCAGTATTTT. Amino acid sequence: CASRAPSTDTQYF. The gene calls are TRBV7-2 and TRBJ2-3, with D hard to call. CDR3 length: 13 residues. V lost 6 bases and J 0 bases, leaving 7 bases between the germline ends. Germline CDR1 SGHTA, CDR2 FQGNSA.

On this clone: Other nucleotide sequences from this sample produce the same CDR3. The rearrangement links TRBV6-1 to TRBJ1-2; a possible D gene is TRBD1 (6 bases). Trimming took 5 bases from V and 8 from J, leaving 15 bases between them. Germline loops: CDR1 MNHNS, CDR2 SASEGT. CDR3 length equals 13 residues. CDR3 region: CASSSRTAGGYTF. CDR3 coding DNA: TGTGCCAGCAGTTCCCGGACAGCGGGGGGCTACACCTTC.

This chain uses TRBV5-6 with TRBJ1-2; tentatively, D is TRBD1 (5 bases). The CDR3 is 12 amino acids. In germline, CDR1 is SGHDT, CDR2 YYEEEE. The V end lost 4 bases, the J end lost 6 bases, and 10 bases lay between the germline ends. CDR3 sequence: CASSPVGHGYTF. The CDR3, as DNA: TGTGCCAGCAGCCCCGTGGGGCATGGCTACACCTTC.

This chain connects TRBV5-1 to TRBJ1-6; TRBD1 agrees at 7 bases. This CDR3 spans 16 amino acids. The trim removed 4 bases at V and 2 bases at J, leaving 6 bases unmatched. Germline CDR1 SGHRS, CDR2 YFSETQ. The CDR3 bases are TGCGCCAGCAGCCCCGGGGACAGAGCCTATAATTCACCCCTCCACTTT. Its translation is CASSPGDRAYNSPLHF.

The chain couples TRBV4-2 to TRBJ1-2; D might be TRBD1 (6 bases). CDR3 size: 15 residues. The germline V gene has CDR1 LGHNA and CDR2 YNFKEQ. The ends were cut back, 4 bases at V and 1 base at J, with 13 bases in the middle. CDR3 region: CASSPSSDSNYGYTF. In DNA form, the CDR3 reads TGTGCCAGCAGCCCTTCCTCGGACAGTAACTATGGCTACACCTTC.

V is TRBV2 and J is TRBJ2-7; perhaps TRBD2 as D (6 bases). V was pared by 10 bases and J by 4 bases, with 17 bases between. This CDR3 spans 13 amino acids. Germline V CDR1 and CDR2: SNHLY, FYNNEI. CDR3 region: CATRRIGRYEQYF. In DNA, the CDR3 is TGTGCCACTCGACGGATAGGGAGGTACGAGCAGTACTTC.

The gene calls are TRBV4-2 and TRBJ1-1; perhaps TRBD1 as D (5 bases). Germline lookup yields CDR1 LGHNA and CDR2 YNFKEQ. Trimming stripped 1 base from V and 3 bases from J, with 9 bases between. The CDR3 extends over 14 amino acids. This CDR3 is CASSQGGGDTEAFF. The CDR3 region has the DNA TGTGCCAGCAGCCAAGGGGGGGGTGACACTGAAGCTTTCTTT.

The CDR3 DNA sequence: TGTGCCAGCAGTACTTGGACAGGGGGCGGCCAAGAGACCCAGTACTTC. Its protein is CASSTWTGGGQETQYF. The V gene is TRBV27, the J gene TRBJ2-5, with TRBD1 matching over 11 bases. CDR1 MNHEY and CDR2 SMNVEV come from the germline V gene (reference sequence). The trim removed 5 bases at V and 1 base at J, leaving 6 bases unmatched. The CDR3 is 16 amino acids.

This clone was picked up a small number of times. At one of its ends the junction is not consistent with the germline gene, which may arise from a read error. The V and J genes are TRBV9 and TRBJ1-2, with 7 bases identical to TRBD1. CDR3 length: 13 amino acids. The germline gives CDR1 SGDLS, CDR2 YYNGEE. In nucleotides, the CDR3 is TGTACCAGCAGCGAGGGGGACAGCTATGGCTACACCTTC. It translates to CTSSEGDSYGYTF. Supplemented by reference TRBV9 and TRBJ1-2, the full variable domain reads DSGVTQTPKHLITATGQRVTLRCSPRSGDLSVYWYQQSLDQGLQFLIQYYNGEERAKGNILERFSAQQFPDLHSELNLSSLELGDSALYFCTSSEGDSYGYTFGSGTRLTVV.

The chain is built from TRBV7-2 and TRBJ2-1, with 16 bases matching TRBD2. With 5 bases clipped from V and 2 bases from J, the junction kept 6 bases outside the gene matches. Germline V gene sequence: CDR1 SGHTA, CDR2 FQGNSA. The CDR3 is 18 residues long. For the CDR3, the DNA is TGTGCCAGCAGCCCGGGACTAGCGGGAGGGTCAACCTACAATGAGCAGTTCTTC. It codes for CASSPGLAGGSTYNEQFF.

J is TRBJ2-6 and V is TRBV12-5; the match to TRBD1 covers 8 bases. Unmatched junction bases numbered 11, after V lost 2 bases and J lost 2 bases. In germline, CDR1 is LGHNT, CDR2 FRNRAP. The CDR3 sequence is 19 residues long. This CDR3 is CASGLQSDRVDPGANVLTF. In DNA, the CDR3 is TGTGCTAGTGGTTTGCAGTCGGACAGGGTTGACCCTGGGGCCAACGTCCTGACTTTC.

The V and J genes are TRBV27 and TRBJ2-1; 9 bases line up with TRBD2. This CDR3 spans 17 amino acids. Germline CDR1 reads MNHEY; CDR2 reads SMNVEV (reference sequence). V was pared by 0 bases and J by 3 bases, with 6 bases of the junction left unmatched. This chain's CDR3 is CASSLSAGLAVYNEQFF. DNA of the CDR3: TGTGCCAGCAGTTTATCAGCGGGACTAGCAGTCTACAATGAGCAGTTCTTC.

The chain is built from TRBV7-3 and TRBJ1-1; possibly TRBD1 for D (5 bases). The CDR3 is 14 residues long. Germline CDR1 SGHTA, CDR2 FQGTGA. V lost 3 bases to trimming and J lost 0 bases, with 8 bases between them. The DNA for the CDR3 is TGTGCCAGCAGCTTGGAAGGGGTGAACACTGAAGCTTTCTTT. Translation: CASSLEGVNTEAFF.

This sequence joins TRBV19 and TRBJ1-5, with 7 positions matching TRBD1. J lost 3 bases, V lost 4 bases, and 9 bases had no gene match. The CDR3 has 16 amino acids. Germline CDR1 reads LNHDA; CDR2 reads SQIVND (reference sequence). The CDR3 nucleotides are TGTGCCAGTAGTACCCCCGGGGACAGCTTCAATCAGCCCCAGCATTTT. Residues: CASSTPGDSFNQPQHF. The full variable domain, completed using reference TRBV19 and TRBJ1-5, is DGGITQSPKYLFRKEGQNVTLSCEQNLNHDAMYWYRQDPGQGLRLIYYSQIVNDFQKGDIAEGYSVSREKKESFPLTVTSAQKNPTAFYLCASSTPGDSFNQPQHFGDGTRLSIL.

V and J are TRBV5-4 and TRBJ2-5, with 12 bases lining up with TRBD2. This CDR3 comprises 19 residues. In germline, CDR1 is SGHNT, CDR2 YYREEE (reference sequence). V lost 0 bases to trimming and J lost 5 bases; unmatched junction nucleotides: 14. The CDR3 loop is CASSLGSGLAGGLGETQYF. The CDR3 nucleotides read TGTGCCAGCAGCTTGGGGTCCGGGCTAGCGGGGGGGTTAGGTGAGACCCAGTACTTC.

V is TRBV4-3 and J is TRBJ2-7; 7 nucleotides line up with TRBD1. V lost 0 bases to trimming and J lost 7 bases; unmatched junction nucleotides: 9. CDR1 LGHNA and CDR2 YSLEER come from the germline V gene. The CDR3 spans 15 residues. CDR3 in amino acids: CASSQDRATGLEQYF. The CDR3 bases are TGCGCCAGCAGCCAAGATCGCGCGACAGGGTTAGAGCAGTACTTC.

The chain carries TRBV7-2 and TRBJ2-7; D remains unclear. Germline loops: CDR1 SGHTA, CDR2 FQGNSA. The V gene lost 2 bases and the J gene lost 6 bases, with 14 bases spanning the gap. The CDR3 has 14 residues. CDR3 amino acids: CASSLFNTPGEQYF. The CDR3 coding sequence is TGTGCCAGCAGCTTATTCAATACTCCCGGCGAGCAGTACTTC.

The chain recombines TRBV6-5 with TRBJ2-3; TRBD1 aligns across 7 bases. Germline loops: CDR1 MNHEY, CDR2 SVGAGI. The CDR3 covers 15 residues. The ends lost 6 bases at V and 2 bases at J; junction bases unmatched: 8. In DNA form, the CDR3 reads TGTGCCAGCAGGATTAGGGGGCATGACACAGATACGCAGTATTTT. This translates into CASRIRGHDTDTQYF.

This chain links TRBV6-1 with TRBJ1-2; tentative D call: TRBD1 (5 bases). Between the trimmed V and J ends, which lost 6 bases and 2 bases, there was a span of 22 bases. The CDR3 contains 17 residues. In germline, CDR1 is MNHNS, CDR2 SASEGT. In DNA, the CDR3 is TGTGCCAGCAGCGAAATGCCGGGGGTCCGTAAGAACTATGGCTACACCTTC. It encodes CASSEMPGVRKNYGYTF.

This sequence joins TRBV5-1 and TRBJ1-2, with TRBD1 identical over 7 bases. V lost 3 bases and J lost 4; bases outside the gene matches: 12. CDR3 length: 16 residues. Germline V CDR1 and CDR2: SGHRS, YFSETQ. The CDR3 bases are TGCGCCAGCAGCTCCACCACATCCGGGACAGCCTATGGCTACACCTTC. Translation: CASSSTTSGTAYGYTF.